This T cell receptor beta chain emerged from a study of OX40 agonist ivuxolimab in advanced cancers. Study overall: Each dose-escalation patient presented with hepatocellular carcinoma, melanoma, renal cell or head and neck cancer.

The CDR3 is made up of 14 amino acids. V was clipped by 5 bases and J by 2 bases; unmatched bases: 5. In germline, CDR1 is SGHDT, CDR2 YYEEEE. On this clone: Its matching antigen is unknown.

Study-level points and caveats: At doses 0.1 to 3.0 mg/kg, CD4+ and CD8+ clones expanded.

Clones were read by immunoSEQ multiplex PCR, and TCRdb kept only the in-frame ones, dropping some. The profile shows more than 55,000 clones, about nine tenths of them singletons. The sequenced sample was CD4+ or CD8+ T cells sorted from blood, obtained in a trial of the OX40 agonist ivuxolimab. The chain carries TRBV5-6 and TRBJ1-1, with 8 bases fitting TRBD1. The clonotype originates from an adult with an advanced solid tumor such as melanoma, head and neck, liver or kidney cancer. The CDR3 spells CASSLRGLNTEAFF. DNA of the CDR3: TGTGCCAGCAGTCTCAGGGGGCTCAACACTGAAGCTTTCTTT.